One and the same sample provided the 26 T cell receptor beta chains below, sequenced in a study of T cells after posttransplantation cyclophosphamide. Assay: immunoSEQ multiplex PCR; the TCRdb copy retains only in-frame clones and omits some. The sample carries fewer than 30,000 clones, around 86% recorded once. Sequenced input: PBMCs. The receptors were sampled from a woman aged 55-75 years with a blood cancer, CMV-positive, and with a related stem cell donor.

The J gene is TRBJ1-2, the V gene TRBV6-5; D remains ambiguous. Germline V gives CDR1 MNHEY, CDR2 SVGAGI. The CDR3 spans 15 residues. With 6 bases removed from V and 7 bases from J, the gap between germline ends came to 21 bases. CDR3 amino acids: CASRNGNSSPGGYTF. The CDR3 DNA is TGTGCCAGCAGAAACGGGAACAGCTCACCGGGTGGCTACACCTTC.

In DNA form, the CDR3 reads TGTGCCAGTAGGGATTCAGGGACAGCAGGACCCCAGCATTTT. Protein: CASRDSGTAGPQHF. The chain is built from TRBV19 and TRBJ1-5; 7 bases match TRBD1. The CDR3 has 14 amino acids. Per germline, CDR1 LNHDA and CDR2 SQIVND (reference sequence). Trimming at V came to 6 bases and at J to 10 bases, leaving 12 bases not matched to a gene.

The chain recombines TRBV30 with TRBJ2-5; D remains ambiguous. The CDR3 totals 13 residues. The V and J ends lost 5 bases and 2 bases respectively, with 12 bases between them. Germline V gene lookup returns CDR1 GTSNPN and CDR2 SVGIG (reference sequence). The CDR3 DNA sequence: TGTGCCTGGCATAAAACCCGGCAAGAGACCCAGTACTTC. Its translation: CAWHKTRQETQYF. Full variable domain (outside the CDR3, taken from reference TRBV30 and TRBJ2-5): SQTIHQWPATLVQPVGSPLSLECTVEGTSNPNLYWYRQAAGRGLQLLFYSVGIGQISSEVPQNLSASRPQDRQFILSSKKLLLSDSGFYLCAWHKTRQETQYFGPGTRLLVL.

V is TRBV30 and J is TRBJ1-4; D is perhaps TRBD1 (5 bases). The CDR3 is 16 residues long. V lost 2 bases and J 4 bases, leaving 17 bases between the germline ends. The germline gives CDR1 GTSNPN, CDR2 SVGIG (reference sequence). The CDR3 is CAWSSPDQGYNEKLFF. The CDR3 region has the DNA TGTGCCTGGAGTTCCCCTGATCAGGGTTATAATGAAAAACTGTTTTTT.

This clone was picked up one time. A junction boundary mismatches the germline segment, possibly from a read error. CDR3 nucleotide sequence: TGCAGTGCCCAAACCGGGACTACAATCTTC. Encoded protein: CSAQTGTTIF. The rearrangement joins TRBV20-1 to TRBJ2-1, with 7 positions matching TRBD2. The CDR3 covers 10 residues. The germline gives CDR1 DFQATT, CDR2 SNEGSKA (reference sequence).

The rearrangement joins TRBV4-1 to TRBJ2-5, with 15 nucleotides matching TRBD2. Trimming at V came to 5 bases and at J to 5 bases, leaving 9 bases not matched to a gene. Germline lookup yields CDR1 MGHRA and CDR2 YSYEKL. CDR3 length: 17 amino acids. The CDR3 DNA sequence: TGCGCCAGCAGCTACAACGGACTAGCGGGAGGGCCGGAGACCCAGTACTTC. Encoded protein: CASSYNGLAGGPETQYF.

CDR3 loop: CASSDAGTGTLYTF. CDR3 DNA sequence: TGTGCCAGCAGTGATGCCGGGACAGGGACCCTCTACACCTTC. This chain links TRBV25-1 with TRBJ1-2; 9 positions match TRBD1. Germline lookup yields CDR1 MGHDK and CDR2 SYGVNS. Trimming removed 3 bases from V and 10 bases from J; junction bases left unmatched: 9. The CDR3 extends over 14 amino acids.

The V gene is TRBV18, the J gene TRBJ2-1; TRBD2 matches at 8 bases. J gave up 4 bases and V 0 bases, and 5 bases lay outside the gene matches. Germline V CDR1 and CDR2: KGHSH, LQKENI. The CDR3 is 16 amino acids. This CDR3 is CASSPPKTSVYNEQFF. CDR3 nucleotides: TGTGCCAGCTCACCACCGAAGACTAGCGTTTACAATGAGCAGTTCTTC.

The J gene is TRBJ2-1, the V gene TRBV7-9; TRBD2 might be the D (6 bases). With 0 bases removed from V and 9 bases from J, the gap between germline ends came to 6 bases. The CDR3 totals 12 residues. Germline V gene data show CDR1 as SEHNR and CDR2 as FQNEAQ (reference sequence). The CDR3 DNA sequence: TGTGCCAGCAGCTTAGCGGGGGGTGAGCAGTTCTTC. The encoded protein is CASSLAGGEQFF.

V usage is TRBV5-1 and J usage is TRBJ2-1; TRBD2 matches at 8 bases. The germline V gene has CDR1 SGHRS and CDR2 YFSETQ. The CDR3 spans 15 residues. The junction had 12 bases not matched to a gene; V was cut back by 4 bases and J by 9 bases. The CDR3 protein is CASSLPGLGLGEQFF. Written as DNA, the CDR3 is TGCGCCAGCAGCCTACCGGGACTAGGTTTGGGTGAGCAGTTCTTC.

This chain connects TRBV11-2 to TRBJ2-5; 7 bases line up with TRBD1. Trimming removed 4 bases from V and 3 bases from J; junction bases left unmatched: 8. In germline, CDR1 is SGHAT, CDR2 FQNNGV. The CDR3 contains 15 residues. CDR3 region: CASSSRDRAKETQYF. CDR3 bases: TGTGCCAGCAGCTCCCGTGACAGGGCGAAAGAGACCCAGTACTTC.

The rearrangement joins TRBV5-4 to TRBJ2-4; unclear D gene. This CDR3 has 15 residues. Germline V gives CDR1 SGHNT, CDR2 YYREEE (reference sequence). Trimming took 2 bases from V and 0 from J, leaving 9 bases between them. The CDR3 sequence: CASSFWQQAKNIQYF. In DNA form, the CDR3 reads TGTGCCAGCAGCTTTTGGCAACAAGCCAAAAACATTCAGTACTTC.

CDR3 coding DNA: TGTGCCAGCAGCCAGAGAGGAGGCGGAACCGGGGAGCTGTTTTTT. It encodes CASSQRGGGTGELFF. V and J are TRBV4-2 and TRBJ2-2, with TRBD2 as a possible D gene (5 bases). CDR1 is LGHNA and CDR2 is YNFKEQ in the germline V gene. This CDR3 has 15 residues. The V gene lost 3 bases and the J gene lost 5 bases, with 13 bases spanning the gap.

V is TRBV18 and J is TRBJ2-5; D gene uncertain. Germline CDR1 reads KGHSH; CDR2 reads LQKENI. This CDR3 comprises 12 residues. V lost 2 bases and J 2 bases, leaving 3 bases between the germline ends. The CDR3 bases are TGTGCCAGCTCACCAACACAAGAGACCCAGTACTTC. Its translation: CASSPTQETQYF. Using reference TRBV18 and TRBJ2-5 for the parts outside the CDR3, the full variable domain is NAGVMQNPRHLVRRRGQEARLRCSPMKGHSHVYWYRQLPEEGLKFMVYLQKENIIDESGMPKERFSAEFPKEGPSILRIQQVVRGDSAAYFCASSPTQETQYFGPGTRLLVL.

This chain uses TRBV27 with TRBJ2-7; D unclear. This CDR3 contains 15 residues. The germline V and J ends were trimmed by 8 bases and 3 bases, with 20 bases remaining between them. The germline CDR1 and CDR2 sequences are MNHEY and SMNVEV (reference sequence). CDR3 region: CASPPRPRPHYEQYF. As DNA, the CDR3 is TGTGCCAGCCCCCCGCGTCCCCGCCCCCACTACGAGCAGTACTTC.

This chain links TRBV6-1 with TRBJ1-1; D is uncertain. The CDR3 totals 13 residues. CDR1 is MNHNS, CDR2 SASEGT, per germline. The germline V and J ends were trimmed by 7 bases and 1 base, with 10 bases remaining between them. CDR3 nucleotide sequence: TGTGCCAGCAAAGTCTACCCGAACACTGAAGCTTTCTTT. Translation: CASKVYPNTEAFF.

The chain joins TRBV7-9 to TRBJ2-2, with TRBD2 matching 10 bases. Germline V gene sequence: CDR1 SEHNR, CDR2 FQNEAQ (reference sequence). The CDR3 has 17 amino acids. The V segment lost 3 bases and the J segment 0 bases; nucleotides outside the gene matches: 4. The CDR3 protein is CASSFPGLASNTGELFF. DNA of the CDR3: TGTGCCAGCAGCTTCCCGGGACTAGCGTCGAACACCGGGGAGCTGTTTTTT.

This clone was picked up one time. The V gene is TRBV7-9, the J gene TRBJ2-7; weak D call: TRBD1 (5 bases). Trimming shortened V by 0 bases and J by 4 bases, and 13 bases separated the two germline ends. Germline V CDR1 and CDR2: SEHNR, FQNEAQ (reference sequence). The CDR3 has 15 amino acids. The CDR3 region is CASSLANVRGYEQYF. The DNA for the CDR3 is TGTGCCAGCAGCTTAGCGAACGTAAGGGGATACGAGCAGTACTTC.

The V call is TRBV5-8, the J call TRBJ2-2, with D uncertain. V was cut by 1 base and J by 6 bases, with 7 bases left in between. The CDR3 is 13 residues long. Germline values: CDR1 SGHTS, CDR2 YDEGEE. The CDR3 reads CASSLPRPGELFF. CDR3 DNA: TGTGCCAGCAGCTTGCCCAGGCCCGGGGAGCTGTTTTTT.

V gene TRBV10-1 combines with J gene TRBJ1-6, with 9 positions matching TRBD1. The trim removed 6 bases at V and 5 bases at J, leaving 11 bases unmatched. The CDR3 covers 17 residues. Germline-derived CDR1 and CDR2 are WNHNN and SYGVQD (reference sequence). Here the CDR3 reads CASRSYLRQGDNSPLHF. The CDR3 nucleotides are TGCGCCAGCAGATCCTACCTCCGACAGGGGGATAATTCACCCCTCCACTTT.

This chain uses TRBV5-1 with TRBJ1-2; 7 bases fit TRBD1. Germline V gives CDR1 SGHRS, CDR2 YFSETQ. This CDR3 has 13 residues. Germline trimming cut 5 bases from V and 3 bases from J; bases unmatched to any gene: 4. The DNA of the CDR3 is TGCGCCAGCAGGAGGGACAGCCACTATGGCTACACCTTC. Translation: CASRRDSHYGYTF.

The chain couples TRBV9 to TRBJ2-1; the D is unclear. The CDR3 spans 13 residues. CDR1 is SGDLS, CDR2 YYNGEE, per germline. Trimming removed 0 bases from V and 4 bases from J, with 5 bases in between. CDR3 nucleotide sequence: TGTGCCAGCAGCGTAGCCCAATACAATGAGCAGTTCTTC. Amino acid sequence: CASSVAQYNEQFF.

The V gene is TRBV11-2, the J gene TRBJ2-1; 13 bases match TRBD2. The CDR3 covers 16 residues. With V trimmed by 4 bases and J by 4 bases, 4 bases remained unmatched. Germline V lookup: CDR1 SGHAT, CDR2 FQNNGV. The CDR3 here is CASSSRLAGGYNEQFF. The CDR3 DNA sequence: TGTGCCAGCAGCTCTAGACTAGCGGGAGGTTACAATGAGCAGTTCTTC.

The CDR3 DNA is TGCAGCGTGAGCGGACCTACCTACGAGCAGTACTTC. Translating gives CSVSGPTYEQYF. The chain links TRBV29-1 to TRBJ2-5; tentatively, D is TRBD2 (5 bases). The DNA end lines up better with TRBJ2-7; the J call may be wrong. The germline V gene has CDR1 SQVTM and CDR2 ANQGSEA. The CDR3 is made up of 12 amino acids.

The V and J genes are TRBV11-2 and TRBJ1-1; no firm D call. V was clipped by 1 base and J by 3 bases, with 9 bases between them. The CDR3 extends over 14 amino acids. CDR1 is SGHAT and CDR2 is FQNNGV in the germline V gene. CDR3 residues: CASSLGSGDTEAFF. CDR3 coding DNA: TGTGCCAGCAGCTTAGGGTCGGGAGACACTGAAGCTTTCTTT.

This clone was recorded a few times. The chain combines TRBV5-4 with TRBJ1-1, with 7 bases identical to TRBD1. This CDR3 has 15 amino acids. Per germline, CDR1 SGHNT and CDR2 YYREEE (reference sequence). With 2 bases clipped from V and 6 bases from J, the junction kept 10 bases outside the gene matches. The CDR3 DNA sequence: TGTGCCAGCAGCTTCGTAGACAGGGATGGGGCTGAAGCTTTCTTT. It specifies CASSFVDRDGAEAFF.